Below, one T cell receptor (beta chain) is given with its context. This record comes from a study of shared clonotypes between healthy human individuals. Assay used: immunoSEQ multiplex PCR; TCRdb lists only in-frame clones, some missing. The table shows just over 2,000,000 clones, with 85% to 95% occurring only once. From germline, CDR1 is KGHSH and CDR2 LQKENI. CDR3 length equals 13 residues. Trimming cost V 2 bases and J 7 bases, with 11 bases left between them. The chain combines TRBV18 with TRBJ1-2; D possibly corresponds to TRBD1 (5 bases). The origin of this receptor is a man aged 18 to 30 in good health. Sequenced material: naive CD4+ T cells sorted from blood. Stated subset: CD45RA+ positively selected. CDR3 sequence reads: CASSPLKGTGYTF. CDR3 sequence (DNA): TGTGCCAGCTCACCATTGAAGGGGACTGGCTACACCTTC.